The 7 T cell receptor beta chains listed next were all sequenced from one sample in a study of OX40 agonist ivuxolimab in advanced cancers. Library construction relied on the immunoSEQ multiplex PCR assay. TCRdb stores this immuneACCESS table with in-frame sequences only. Part of the clones is absent; in the studies checked, under half of the shortfall reflects unresolved V genes, and no reason is known for the rest. This sample gives fewer than 12,000 clones in total; 75% to 80% of them show up just once. Under 25% of the sample is taken by the ten largest. The material was CD4+ or CD8+ T cells sorted from blood, obtained in a trial of the OX40 agonist ivuxolimab. The receptors here all came from an adult with an advanced solid tumor such as melanoma, head and neck, liver or kidney cancer.

This clone is a singleton in its sample. The rearrangement joins TRBV30 to TRBJ2-7, with TRBD2 identical over 8 bases. The J segment lost 5 bases and the V segment lost 2 bases, leaving 5 bases of the junction unmatched. This CDR3 contains 13 residues. Germline loops: CDR1 GTSNPN, CDR2 SVGIG (reference sequence). CDR3 in amino acids: CAWSPAGGHEQYF. CDR3 in DNA: TGTGCCTGGAGTCCGGCGGGAGGCCACGAGCAGTACTTC.

The chain joins TRBV14 to TRBJ2-1, with D perhaps matching TRBD1 (5 bases). In germline, CDR1 is SGHDN, CDR2 FVKESK. The CDR3 is 17 amino acids. The V end lost 0 bases, the J end lost 0 bases, and 12 bases lay between the germline ends. The CDR3 DNA is TGTGCCAGCAGCCAAGATAGGGGTATTAGCTCCTACAATGAGCAGTTCTTC. This translates into CASSQDRGISSYNEQFF.

The rearrangement uses TRBV28 and TRBJ2-7; D is possibly TRBD1 (6 bases). Per the germline V gene, CDR1 is MDHEN and CDR2 is SYDVKM. Trimming shortened V by 5 bases and J by 7 bases, and 18 bases separated the two germline ends. The CDR3 runs to 14 residues. The CDR3 DNA is TGTGCCAGCAGTAAGAACAGGGTAGGGGAGGAGCAGTACTTC. Its protein is CASSKNRVGEEQYF.

The chain combines TRBV11-3 with TRBJ1-2; unclear D gene. V was cut by 1 base and J by 2 bases, with 14 bases left in between. The germline V gene has CDR1 SGHNT and CDR2 YENEEA. The CDR3 has 16 residues. CDR3 nucleotides: TGTGCCAGCAGCTTAGTTGGCGACCCACCGAACTATGGCTACACCTTC. The encoded protein is CASSLVGDPPNYGYTF.

This clone was observed once. The gene calls are TRBV4-3 and TRBJ1-1; no reliable D call. The CDR3 loop spans 13 amino acids. Per germline, CDR1 LGHNA and CDR2 YSLEER. The V gene lost 1 base and the J gene lost 1 base, with 4 bases spanning the gap. The CDR3 sequence is CASSQGENTEAFF. DNA of the CDR3: TGCGCCAGCAGCCAAGGGGAGAACACTGAAGCTTTCTTT.

The CDR3 sequence: CASSLGAGINEQYF. CDR3 nucleotide sequence: TGTGCCAGCAGCTTAGGAGCAGGGATCAACGAGCAGTACTTC. The rearrangement joins TRBV7-9 to TRBJ2-7; TRBD1 is a possible D gene (5 bases). Germline V gene sequence: CDR1 SEHNR, CDR2 FQNEAQ (reference sequence). The V end lost 1 base, the J end lost 5 bases, and 12 bases lay between the germline ends. The CDR3 sequence is 14 residues long.

V usage is TRBV14 and J usage is TRBJ2-7; D is uncertain. Trimming stripped 3 bases from V and 4 bases from J, with 19 bases between. Germline V gene data show CDR1 as SGHDN and CDR2 as FVKESK. CDR3 length: 16 amino acids. The CDR3 reads CASSHFNPRGRYEQYF. The DNA of the CDR3 is TGTGCCAGCAGCCATTTTAATCCCCGTGGAAGATACGAGCAGTACTTC. The complete variable domain, with remaining parts taken from reference TRBV14 and TRBJ2-7, reads EAGVTQFPSHSVIEKGQTVTLRCDPISGHDNLYWYRRVMGKEIKFLLHFVKESKQDESGMPNNRFLAERTGGTYSTLKVQPAELEDSGVYFCASSHFNPRGRYEQYFGPGTRLTVT.